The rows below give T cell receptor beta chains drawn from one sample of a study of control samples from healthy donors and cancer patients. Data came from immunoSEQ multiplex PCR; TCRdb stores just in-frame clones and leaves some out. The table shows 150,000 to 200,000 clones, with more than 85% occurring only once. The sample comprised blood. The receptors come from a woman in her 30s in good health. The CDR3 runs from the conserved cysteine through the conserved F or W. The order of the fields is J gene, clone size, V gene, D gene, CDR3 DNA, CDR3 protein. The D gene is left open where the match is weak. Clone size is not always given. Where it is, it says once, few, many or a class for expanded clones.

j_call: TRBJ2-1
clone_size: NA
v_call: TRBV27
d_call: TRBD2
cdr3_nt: TGTGCCAGCAGTATCCGCCTAGCGGATCCCTACAATGAGCAGTTCTTC
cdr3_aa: CASSIRLADPYNEQFF

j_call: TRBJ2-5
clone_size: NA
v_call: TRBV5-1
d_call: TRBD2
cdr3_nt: TGCGCCAGCAGCTTGTTTGGCGGGAGGCAGAAAGAGACCCAGTACTTC
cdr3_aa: CASSLFGGRQKETQYF

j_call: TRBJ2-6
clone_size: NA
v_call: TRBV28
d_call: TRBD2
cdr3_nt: TGTGCCAGCAGCTTTGACGGGGACTATATACGGAAAGGGGCCAACGTCCTGACTTTC
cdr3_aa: CASSFDGDYIRKGANVLTF

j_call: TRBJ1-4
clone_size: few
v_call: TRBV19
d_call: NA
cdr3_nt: TGTGCCAGTAGCTGGGATGAAAAACTGTTTTTT
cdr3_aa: CASSWDEKLFF

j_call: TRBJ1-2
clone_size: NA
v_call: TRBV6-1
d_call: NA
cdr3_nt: TGTGCCAGCAGTGAAACGACAGATCTCTATGGCTACACCTTC
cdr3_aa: CASSETTDLYGYTF

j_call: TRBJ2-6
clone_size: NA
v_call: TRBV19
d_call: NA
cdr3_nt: TGTGCCAGTAGTATGGGTTTACGCTCTGGGGCCAACGTCCTGACTTTC
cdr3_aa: CASSMGLRSGANVLTF

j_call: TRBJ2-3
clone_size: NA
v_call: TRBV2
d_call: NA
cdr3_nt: TGTGCCAGCTGTTACAGCTATACGCAGTATTTT
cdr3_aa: CASCYSYTQYF

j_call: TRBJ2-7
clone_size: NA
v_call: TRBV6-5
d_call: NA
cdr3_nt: TGTGCCAGCAGATCCCGGGGCGAGCAGTACTTC
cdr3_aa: CASRSRGEQYF

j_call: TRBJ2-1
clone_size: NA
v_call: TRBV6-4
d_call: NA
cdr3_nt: TGTGCCAGCAGTCCCGCAGGGGGGAGCGCGAATGAGCAGTTCTTC
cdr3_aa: CASSPAGGSANEQFF

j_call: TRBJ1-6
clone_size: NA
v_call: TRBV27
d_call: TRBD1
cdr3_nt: TGTGCCAGCAGTTTATTTTCAGGGGGTAATTCACCCCTCCACTTT
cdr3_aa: CASSLFSGGNSPLHF

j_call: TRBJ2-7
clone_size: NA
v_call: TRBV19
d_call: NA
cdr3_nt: TGTGCCAGTGAGGGACGGGGGCGCGAGCAGTACTTC
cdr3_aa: CASEGRGREQYF

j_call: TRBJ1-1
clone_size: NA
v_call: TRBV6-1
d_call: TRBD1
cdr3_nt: TGTGCCAGCAGTGAAGCGGGACAGGGAGGCACTGAAGCTTTCTTT
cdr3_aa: CASSEAGQGGTEAFF

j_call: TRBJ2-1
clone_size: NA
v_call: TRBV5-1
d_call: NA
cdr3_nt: TGCGCCAGCAGCTTGGCGGGGCAGGGGCTGGATGAGCAGTTCTTC
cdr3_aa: CASSLAGQGLDEQFF

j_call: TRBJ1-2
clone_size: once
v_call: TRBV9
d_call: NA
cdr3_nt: TGTGCCAGCAGCGTAGCTCGGGACGGTATCTATGGCTACACCTTC
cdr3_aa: CASSVARDGIYGYTF

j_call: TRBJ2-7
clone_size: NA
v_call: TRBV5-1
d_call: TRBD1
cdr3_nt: TGCGCCAGCAGCTCGACAGGGGGTGCTGGCGAGCAGTACTTC
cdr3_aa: CASSSTGGAGEQYF

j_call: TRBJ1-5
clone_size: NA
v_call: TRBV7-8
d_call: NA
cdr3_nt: TGTGCCAGCAGCTTAGGCAGGGGAGGGAGGAATCAGCCCCAGCATTTT
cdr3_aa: CASSLGRGGRNQPQHF

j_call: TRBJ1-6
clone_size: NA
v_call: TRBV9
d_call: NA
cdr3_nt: TGTGCCAGCAGCCCAAGGGCAGGGAGCTCCTATAATTCACCCCTCCACTTT
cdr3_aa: CASSPRAGSSYNSPLHF

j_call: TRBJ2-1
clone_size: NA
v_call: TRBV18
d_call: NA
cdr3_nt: TGTGCCAGCTCACCATTGGTCTTTGAGCAGTTCTTC
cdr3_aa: CASSPLVFEQFF

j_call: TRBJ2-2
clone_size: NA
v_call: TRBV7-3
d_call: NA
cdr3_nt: TGTGCCAGCAGCCCCCTGCCCGGGGAGCTGTTTTTT
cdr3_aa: CASSPLPGELFF

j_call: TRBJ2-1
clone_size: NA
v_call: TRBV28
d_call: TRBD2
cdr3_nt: TGTGCCAGCAGTTTATTGGCTAGCGGAGTCAATGAGCAGTTCTTC
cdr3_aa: CASSLLASGVNEQFF

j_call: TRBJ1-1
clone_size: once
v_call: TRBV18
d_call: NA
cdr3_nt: TGTGCCAGCTCACTCAGCCAGTTAGGGGTTTACACTGAAGCTTTCTTT
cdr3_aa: CASSLSQLGVYTEAFF

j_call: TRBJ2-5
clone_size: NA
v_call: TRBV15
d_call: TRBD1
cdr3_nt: TGTGCCACCAGCAGAGGACAGGGGTGGGAGACCCAGTACTTC
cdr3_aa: CATSRGQGWETQYF

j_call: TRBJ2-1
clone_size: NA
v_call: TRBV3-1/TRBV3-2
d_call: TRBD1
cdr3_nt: TGTGCCAGCAGCCAAGTCATTCTCCGGGACAGGGGTAGCGATGAGCAGTTCTTC
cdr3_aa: CASSQVILRDRGSDEQFF

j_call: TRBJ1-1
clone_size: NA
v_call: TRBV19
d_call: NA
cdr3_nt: TGTGCCAGTAGTCACCGGATGAACACTGAAGCTTTCTTT
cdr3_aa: CASSHRMNTEAFF

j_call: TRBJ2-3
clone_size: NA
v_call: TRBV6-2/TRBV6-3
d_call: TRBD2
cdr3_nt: TGTGCCAGCAGTGGGAGGGGAGATACGCAGTATTTT
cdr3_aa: CASSGRGDTQYF

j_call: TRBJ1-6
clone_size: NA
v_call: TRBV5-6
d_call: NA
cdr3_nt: TGTGCCAGCAGCTCTCGTCAAGGGCGCGGTTCACCCCTCCACTTT
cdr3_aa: CASSSRQGRGSPLHF

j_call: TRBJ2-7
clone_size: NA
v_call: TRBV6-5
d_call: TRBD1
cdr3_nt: TGTGCCAGCAGGCCCCCGGGACAGAGCGAGCAGTACTTC
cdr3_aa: CASRPPGQSEQYF

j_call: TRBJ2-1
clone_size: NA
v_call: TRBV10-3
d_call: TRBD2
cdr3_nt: TGTGCCATCAGTGAGTCACGAACTAGCGGGACCAATGAGCAGTTCTTC
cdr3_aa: CAISESRTSGTNEQFF

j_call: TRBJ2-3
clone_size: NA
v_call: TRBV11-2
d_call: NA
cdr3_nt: TGTGCCAGCAGCTCAATTCAGCGTTCAACAGATACGCAGTATTTT
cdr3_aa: CASSSIQRSTDTQYF

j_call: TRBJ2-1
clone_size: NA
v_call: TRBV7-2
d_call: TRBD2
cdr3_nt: TGTGCCAGCAGCGACGGGACTAGCTTCCGTGAGCAGTTCTTC
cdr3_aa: CASSDGTSFREQFF

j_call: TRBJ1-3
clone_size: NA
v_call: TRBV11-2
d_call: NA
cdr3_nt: TGTGCCAGCAGCCAGCCTGGGAAATGGACCATATATTTT
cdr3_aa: CASSQPGKWTIYF

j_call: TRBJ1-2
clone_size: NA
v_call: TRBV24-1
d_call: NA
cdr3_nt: TGTGCCACCAGTGATTACGGCTGGAGGGTCCTTAACTATGGCTACACCTTC
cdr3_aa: CATSDYGWRVLNYGYTF

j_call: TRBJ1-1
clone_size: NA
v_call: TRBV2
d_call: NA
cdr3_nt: TGTGCCAGCAAACCCAACACTGAAGCTTTCTTT
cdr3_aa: CASKPNTEAFF

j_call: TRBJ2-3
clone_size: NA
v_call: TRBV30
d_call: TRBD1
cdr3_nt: TGTGCCTGGTCAAGGACAGGGTGGTCAGATACGCAGTATTTT
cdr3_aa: CAWSRTGWSDTQYF

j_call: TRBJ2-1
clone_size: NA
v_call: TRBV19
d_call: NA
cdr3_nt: TGTGCCAGTAGTAGGGTGGTGAATGAGCAGTTCTTC
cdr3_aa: CASSRVVNEQFF

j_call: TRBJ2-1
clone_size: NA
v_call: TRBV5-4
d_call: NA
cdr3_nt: TGTGCCAGCAGCTTGGCGGCAGACCTCAAACAAGAGCAGTTCTTC
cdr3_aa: CASSLAADLKQEQFF

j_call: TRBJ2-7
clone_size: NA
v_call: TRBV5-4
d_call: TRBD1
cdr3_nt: TGTGCCAGCAGCCCGGGACAGGGGGCCCACGAGCAGTACTTC
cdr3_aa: CASSPGQGAHEQYF

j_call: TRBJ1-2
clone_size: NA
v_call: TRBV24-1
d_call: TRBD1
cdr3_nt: TGTGCCACCCGACAGGGGGAGAACTATGGCTACACCTTC
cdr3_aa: CATRQGENYGYTF

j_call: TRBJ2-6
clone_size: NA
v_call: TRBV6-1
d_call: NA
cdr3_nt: TGTGCCAGCAGTGGAGAGGGGGGCTCTGGGGCCAACGTCCTGACTTTC
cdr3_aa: CASSGEGGSGANVLTF

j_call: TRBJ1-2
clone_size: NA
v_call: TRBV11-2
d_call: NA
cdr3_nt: TGTGCCAGCAGCCCCCTGATGGTTGGCTACACCTTC
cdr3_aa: CASSPLMVGYTF

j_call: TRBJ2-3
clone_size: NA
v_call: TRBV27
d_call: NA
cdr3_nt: TGTGCCAGCAGTTTCTCTAGGGGTTACACAGATACGCAGTATTTT
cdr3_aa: CASSFSRGYTDTQYF

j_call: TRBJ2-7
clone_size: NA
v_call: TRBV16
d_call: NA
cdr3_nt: TGTGCCAGCAGCCTGGAATCAGCCTACGAGCAGTACTTC
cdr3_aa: CASSLESAYEQYF

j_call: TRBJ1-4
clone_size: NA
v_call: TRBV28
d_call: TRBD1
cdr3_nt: TGTGCCAGCAGGACTACAGGGGATGATGAAAAACTGTTTTTT
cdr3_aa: CASRTTGDDEKLFF

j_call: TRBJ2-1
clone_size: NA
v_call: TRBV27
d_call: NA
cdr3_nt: TGTGCCAGCAGTCCAAACGGGTTGACCTCCAATGAGCAGTTCTTC
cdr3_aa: CASSPNGLTSNEQFF

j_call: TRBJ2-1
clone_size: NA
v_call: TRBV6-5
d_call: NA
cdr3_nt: TGTGCCAGCAGTTACCTGAATAATGAGCAGTTCTTC
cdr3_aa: CASSYLNNEQFF

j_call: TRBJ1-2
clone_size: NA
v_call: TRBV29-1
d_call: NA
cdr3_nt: TGCAGCGTTACCGACCCCAAAAAGGACTATGGCTACACCTTC
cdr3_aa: CSVTDPKKDYGYTF

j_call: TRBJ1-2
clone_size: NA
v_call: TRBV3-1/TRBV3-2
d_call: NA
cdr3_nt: TGTGCCAGCAGCCACAGAACCCTTGATGGCTACACCTTC
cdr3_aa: CASSHRTLDGYTF

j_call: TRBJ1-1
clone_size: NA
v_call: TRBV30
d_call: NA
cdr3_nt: TGTGCCTGGAGTCGGGGCTCTGGGACTGAAGCTTTCTTT
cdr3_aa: CAWSRGSGTEAFF

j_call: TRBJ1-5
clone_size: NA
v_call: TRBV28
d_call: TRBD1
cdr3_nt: TGTGCCAGCACCATGGGTGACAGGGAAAGTCAGCCCCAGCATTTT
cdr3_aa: CASTMGDRESQPQHF

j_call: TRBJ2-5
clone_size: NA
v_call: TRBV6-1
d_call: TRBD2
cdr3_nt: TGTGCCAGCAGTGAAACCCGACTAGCAGAGGAGACCCAGTACTTC
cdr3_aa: CASSETRLAEETQYF

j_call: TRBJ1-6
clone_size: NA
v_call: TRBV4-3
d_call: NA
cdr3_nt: TGCGCCAGCAGCCAAGATGGGGGTTCACCCCTCCACTTT
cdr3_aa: CASSQDGGSPLHF

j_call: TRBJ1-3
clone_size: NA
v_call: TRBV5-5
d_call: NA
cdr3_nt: TGTGCCAGCAGCTTGGTGGGGGGAAACACCATATATTTT
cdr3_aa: CASSLVGGNTIYF

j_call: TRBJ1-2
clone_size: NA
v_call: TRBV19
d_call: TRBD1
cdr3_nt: TGTGCCAGTAGTCTCGAACAGGGGGCGATTGGCTACACCTTC
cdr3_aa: CASSLEQGAIGYTF

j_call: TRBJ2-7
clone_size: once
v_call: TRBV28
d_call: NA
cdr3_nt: TGTGCCAGCAGTGCGACTGGTGTAGGGAAAATCCACGAGCAGTACTTC
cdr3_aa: CASSATGVGKIHEQYF

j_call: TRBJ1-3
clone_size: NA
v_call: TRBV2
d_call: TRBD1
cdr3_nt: TGTGCCAGCGGGGACAGGTTACTGGGAGGAAACACCATATATTTT
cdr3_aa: CASGDRLLGGNTIYF

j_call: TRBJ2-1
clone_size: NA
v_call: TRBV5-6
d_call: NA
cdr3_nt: TGTGCCAGCAGCTTCGGAACATGGGGGAATGAGCAGTTCTTC
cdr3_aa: CASSFGTWGNEQFF

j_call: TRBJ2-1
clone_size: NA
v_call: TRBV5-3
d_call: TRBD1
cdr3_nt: TGTGCCAGAAGCTTCGAGGGGACAGGACCCTACAATGAGCAGTTCTTC
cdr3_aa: CARSFEGTGPYNEQFF

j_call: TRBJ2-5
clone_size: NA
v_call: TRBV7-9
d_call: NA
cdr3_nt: TGTGCCAGCAGCTCAGCACCCGACAACCCGGAAAAGACCCAGTACTTC
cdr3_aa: CASSSAPDNPEKTQYF

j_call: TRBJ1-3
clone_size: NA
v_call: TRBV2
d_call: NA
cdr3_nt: TGTGCCAGCAGTGCGGATAGTGGAAACACCATATATTTT
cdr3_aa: CASSADSGNTIYF

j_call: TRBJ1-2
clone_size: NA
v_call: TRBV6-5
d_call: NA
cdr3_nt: TGTGCCAGCAGCCCCCCCAGGGTAGGGTATGGCTACACCTTC
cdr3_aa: CASSPPRVGYGYTF